This T cell receptor beta chain was recorded in a study of cytotoxic CD8 clonotypes in ibrutinib-treated CLL. Note on this clone: The antigen remains undetermined.

The V gene's germline CDR1 is SGDLS and CDR2 YYNGEE. This CDR3 region has 16 residues. Trimming left V 0 bases short and J 4 bases short, with 13 bases between. TCRdb keeps only in-frame clones here, not all; method: immunoSEQ multiplex PCR. The table records some 140,000 clones, approximately 90% of them present only once. Study-wide results and limits: Public clonotypes, found uncommonly, either contracted or stayed stable on treatment. Clonality correlated strongly with circulating CD8+ T cells and exceeded age-matched healthy donors at baseline.

The chain joins TRBV9 to TRBJ1-4; D not resolved. This TCR was sampled from a human donor with chronic lymphocytic leukemia. Sequencing used PBMCs, obtained after 12 months of ibrutinib treatment. CDR3 nucleotide sequence: TGTGCCAGCAGCGTAGACCCCGGGGTGAATAATGAAAAACTGTTTTTT. Its translation: CASSVDPGVNNEKLFF. Looking up the rest from reference TRBV9 and TRBJ1-4 gives the full variable domain: DSGVTQTPKHLITATGQRVTLRCSPRSGDLSVYWYQQSLDQGLQFLIQYYNGEERAKGNILERFSAQQFPDLHSELNLSSLELGDSALYFCASSVDPGVNNEKLFFGSGTQLSVL.